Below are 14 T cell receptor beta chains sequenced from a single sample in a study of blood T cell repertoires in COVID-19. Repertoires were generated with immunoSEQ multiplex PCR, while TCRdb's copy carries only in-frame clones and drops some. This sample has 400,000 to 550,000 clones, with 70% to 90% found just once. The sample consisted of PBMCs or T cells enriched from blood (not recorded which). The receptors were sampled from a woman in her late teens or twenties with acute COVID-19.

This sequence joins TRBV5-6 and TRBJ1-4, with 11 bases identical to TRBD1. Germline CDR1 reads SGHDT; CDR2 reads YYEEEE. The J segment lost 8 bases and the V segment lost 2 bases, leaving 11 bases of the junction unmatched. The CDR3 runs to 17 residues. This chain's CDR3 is CASSFRDRGSRGEKLFF. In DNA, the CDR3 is TGTGCCAGCAGCTTCCGGGACAGGGGGTCCCGGGGGGAAAAACTGTTTTTT.

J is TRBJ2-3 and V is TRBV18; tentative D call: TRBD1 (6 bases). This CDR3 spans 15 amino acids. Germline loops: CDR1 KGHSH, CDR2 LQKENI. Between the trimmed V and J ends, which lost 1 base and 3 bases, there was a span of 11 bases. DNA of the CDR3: TGTGCCAGCTCACCACAAGGGGGTAAGACAGATACGCAGTATTTT. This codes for CASSPQGGKTDTQYF.

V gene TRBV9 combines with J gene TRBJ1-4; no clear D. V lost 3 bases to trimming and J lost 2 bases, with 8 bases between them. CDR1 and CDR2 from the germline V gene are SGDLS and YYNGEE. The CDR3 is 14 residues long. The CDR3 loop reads CASSEHGTNEKLFF. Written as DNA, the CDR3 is TGTGCCAGCAGCGAACACGGGACTAATGAAAAACTGTTTTTT.

The chain's CDR3 is CASRSPGAYGYTF. The CDR3 region has the DNA TGTGCCAGCAGGTCTCCAGGGGCCTATGGCTACACCTTC. The chain has TRBV28 and TRBJ1-2, with a tentative D call TRBD1 (6 bases). Germline CDR1 reads MDHEN; CDR2 reads SYDVKM. V lost 6 bases, J lost 4 bases, and 12 bases lay in between. The CDR3 is 13 amino acids.

The DNA for the CDR3 is TGTGCCAGCAGCCCAACTAGCGGGAGGATTTACGAGCAGTACTTC. Amino acid sequence: CASSPTSGRIYEQYF. The chain uses TRBV7-9 and TRBJ2-7; TRBD2 matches 12 bases. CDR3 length: 15 residues. Germline assignment: CDR1 SEHNR and CDR2 FQNEAQ (reference sequence). V was pared by 5 bases and J by 4 bases, with 6 bases of the junction left unmatched.

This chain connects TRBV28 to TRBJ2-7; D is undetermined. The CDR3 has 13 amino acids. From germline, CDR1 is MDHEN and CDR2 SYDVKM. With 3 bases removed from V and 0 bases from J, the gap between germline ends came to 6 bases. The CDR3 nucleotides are TGTGCCAGCAGTTTTCCCAGCTCCTACGAGCAGTACTTC. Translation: CASSFPSSYEQYF. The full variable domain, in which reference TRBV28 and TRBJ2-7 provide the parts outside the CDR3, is DVKVTQSSRYLVKRTGEKVFLECVQDMDHENMFWYRQDPGLGLRLIYFSYDVKMKEKGDIPEGYSVSREKKERFSLILESASTNQTSMYLCASSFPSSYEQYFGPGTRLTVT.

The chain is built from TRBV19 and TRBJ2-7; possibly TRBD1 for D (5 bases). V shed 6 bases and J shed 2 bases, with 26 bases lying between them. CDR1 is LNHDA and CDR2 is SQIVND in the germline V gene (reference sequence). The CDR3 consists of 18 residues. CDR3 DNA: TGTGCCAGTAGGTACCTTCTGGGCGAACCCACAGGTCCCTACGAGCAGTACTTC. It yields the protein CASRYLLGEPTGPYEQYF.

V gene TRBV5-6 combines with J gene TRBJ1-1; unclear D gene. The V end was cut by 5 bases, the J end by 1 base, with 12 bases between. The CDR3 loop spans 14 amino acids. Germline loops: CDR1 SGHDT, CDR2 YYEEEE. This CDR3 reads CASRRRGENTEAFF. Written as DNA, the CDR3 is TGTGCCAGCAGGAGGAGAGGCGAGAACACTGAAGCTTTCTTT.

In DNA, the CDR3 is TGCGCCAGCAGCCCAACTCACCTACAGGGACCTAATGAAAAACTGTTTTTT. This translates into CASSPTHLQGPNEKLFF. The genes are TRBV5-1 and TRBJ1-4; D might be TRBD1 (6 bases). The CDR3 runs to 17 residues. Germline V gives CDR1 SGHRS, CDR2 YFSETQ. V was cut by 4 bases and J by 3 bases, with 19 bases left in between.

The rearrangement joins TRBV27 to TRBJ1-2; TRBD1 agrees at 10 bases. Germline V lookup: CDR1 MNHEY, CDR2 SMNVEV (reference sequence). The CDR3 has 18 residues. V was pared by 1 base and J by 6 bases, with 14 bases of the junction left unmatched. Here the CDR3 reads CASSLFGTGDRGRDGYTF. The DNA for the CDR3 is TGTGCCAGCAGTTTATTCGGTACTGGCGACAGGGGGCGTGATGGCTACACCTTC.

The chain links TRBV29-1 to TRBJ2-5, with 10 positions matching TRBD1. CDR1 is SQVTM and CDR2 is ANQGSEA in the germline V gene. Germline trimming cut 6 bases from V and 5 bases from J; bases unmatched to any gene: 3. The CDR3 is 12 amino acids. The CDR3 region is CSVDRGLETQYF. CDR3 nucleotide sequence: TGCAGCGTCGACAGGGGGCTCGAGACCCAGTACTTC.

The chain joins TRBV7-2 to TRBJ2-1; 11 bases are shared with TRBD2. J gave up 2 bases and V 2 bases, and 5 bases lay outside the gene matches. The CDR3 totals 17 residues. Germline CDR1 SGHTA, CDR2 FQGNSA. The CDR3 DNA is TGTGCCAGCAGCTTAAAGGTGGGACTAGCGGCCTACAATGAGCAGTTCTTC. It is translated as CASSLKVGLAAYNEQFF.

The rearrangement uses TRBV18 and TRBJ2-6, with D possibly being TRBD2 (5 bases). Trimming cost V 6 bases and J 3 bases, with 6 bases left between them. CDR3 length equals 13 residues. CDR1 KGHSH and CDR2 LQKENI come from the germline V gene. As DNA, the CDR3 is TGTGCCAGCTCCGAGGGTGGGGCCAACGTCCTGACTTTC. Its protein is CASSEGGANVLTF.

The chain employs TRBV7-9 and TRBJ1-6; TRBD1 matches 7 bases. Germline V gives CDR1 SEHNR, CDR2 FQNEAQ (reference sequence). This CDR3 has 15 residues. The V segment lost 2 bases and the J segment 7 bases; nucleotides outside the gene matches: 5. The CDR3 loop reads CASSLSGQANSPLHF. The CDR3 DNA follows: TGTGCCAGCAGCTTAAGCGGACAGGCCAATTCACCCCTCCACTTT.